A selection of T cell receptor beta chains follows, all from one sample in a study of blood T cell repertoires in COVID-19. Here immunoSEQ multiplex PCR was the method, and the copy in TCRdb shows in-frame clones only, minus some. The sample records roughly 280,000 clones, approximately 86% being singletons. The sequencing sample was made of peripheral blood. Every receptor here comes from a man in his forties with active or convalescent COVID-19. CDR3s include the opening cysteine and the closing phenylalanine or tryptophan. Each record gives: V gene, D gene, clone size, J gene, CDR3 DNA, CDR3 protein. A D gene is named only where the DNA matches it firmly. Size is stated for part of the rows, as once, few or many counts, or as a class when the clone is expanded.

>TRBV6-5|TRBD1|-|TRBJ1-2
TGTGCCAGCAGTTACTCTGGGGACAGCTATGGCTACACCTTC
CASSYSGDSYGYTF
>TRBV5-1|-|-|TRBJ1-6
TGCGCCAGCAGCTTGGCGTCGAGCTCCTATAATTCACCCCTCCACTTT
CASSLASSSYNSPLHF
>TRBV19|TRBD1|-|TRBJ1-5
TGTGCCAGTAGTATATACGGGGGGGACAGTAATCAGCCCCAGCATTTT
CASSIYGGDSNQPQHF
>TRBV20-1|-|-|TRBJ2-7
TGCAGTGCTAGTAGAGGTTCCAACTACGAGCAGTACTTC
CSASRGSNYEQYF
>TRBV7-9|TRBD1|-|TRBJ1-5
TGTGCCAGCAGCGACGGACAGGGCCCATATCAGCCCCAGCATTTT
CASSDGQGPYQPQHF
>TRBV2|-|-|TRBJ1-1
TGTGCCTCAGGGGCAGGGACTGAAGCTTTCTTT
CASGAGTEAFF
>TRBV4-2|-|-|TRBJ1-1
TGTGCCAGCAGCCCTCAATCGACAGGAATGTATGGTGAAGCTTTCTTT
CASSPQSTGMYGEAFF
>TRBV12-3/TRBV12-4|-|-|TRBJ2-7
TGTGCCAGCTCAATAGCGGCACCCTACGAGCAGTACTTC
CASSIAAPYEQYF
>TRBV30|-|-|TRBJ1-5
TGTGCCTGGAGTGGGAGGGGAGATCAGCCCCAGCATTTT
CAWSGRGDQPQHF
>TRBV11-3|-|-|TRBJ2-5
TGTGCCAGCAGCCCTAGAATACTCTCCAATGAAGAGACCCAGTACTTC
CASSPRILSNEETQYF
>TRBV7-9|-|once|TRBJ2-5
TGTGCCAGCAGCTTGGGGGGTTGGCAAGAGACCCAGTACTTC
CASSLGGWQETQYF
>TRBV7-6|TRBD2|few|TRBJ2-5
TGTGCCAGCAGCGGTAGCGGGGGAGAGACCCAGTACTTC
CASSGSGGETQYF
>TRBV11-3|TRBD2|-|TRBJ2-5
TGTGCCAGCAGCCCCGGGACTAGCGGGAGACCCCAAGAGACCCAGTACTTC
CASSPGTSGRPQETQYF
>TRBV9|TRBD1|-|TRBJ1-2
TGTGCCAGCAGCGTAGGGTCTGGACAGGGGAACTATGGCTACACCTTC
CASSVGSGQGNYGYTF
>TRBV5-1|TRBD2|once|TRBJ2-3
TGCGCCAGCAGCCCCGGGACTAGCGGGAGGGCCGGCACAGATACGCAGTATTTT
CASSPGTSGRAGTDTQYF
>TRBV29-1|TRBD1|-|TRBJ2-1
TGCAGCGTTTCCCGGGACAGCAATGAGCAGTTCTTC
CSVSRDSNEQFF
>TRBV5-5|-|-|TRBJ2-1
TGTGCCAGCAGCGAGGGGGTCTCAAGTTACAATGAGCAGTTCTTC
CASSEGVSSYNEQFF
>TRBV10-3|TRBD1|-|TRBJ1-5
TGTGCCATCAGTACAGGGGGCGTGCAGCCCCAGCATTTT
CAISTGGVQPQHF
>TRBV24-1|-|-|TRBJ2-2
TGTGCCACCAGTGATTTAAGGCGGGGGAACACCGGGGAGCTGTTTTTT
CATSDLRRGNTGELFF
>TRBV27|TRBD1|-|TRBJ2-7
TGTGCCAGCAGTAGAAAGACAGGGGTCGAGCAGTACTTC
CASSRKTGVEQYF
>TRBV5-1|TRBD1|-|TRBJ1-3
TGCGCCAGCGCTCCGGGACAGGAAAGAAGAAACACCATATATTTT
CASAPGQERRNTIYF
>TRBV6-4|-|-|TRBJ1-2
TGTGCCAGCAGTGATACGGCCCGAGGATATGGCTACACCTTC
CASSDTARGYGYTF
>TRBV11-3|TRBD1|-|TRBJ1-1
TGTGCCAGCAGCCGAGTCAGGGGGGAGAACACTGAAGCTTTCTTT
CASSRVRGENTEAFF
>TRBV4-1|-|-|TRBJ2-5
TGCGCCAGCAGCCAAGAAGGAGGCCTAGAGACCCAGTACTTC
CASSQEGGLETQYF
>TRBV18|-|-|TRBJ2-7
TGTGCCAGCTCACCAAGGGACACTGCCTACGAGCAGTACTTC
CASSPRDTAYEQYF
>TRBV2|TRBD2|-|TRBJ2-4
TGTGCCAGCTTCGGGGGGTTAAACATTCAGTACTTC
CASFGGLNIQYF
>TRBV27|-|-|TRBJ1-4
TGTGCCAGCAGTTTATCGGGTCGGGGGTCTGAAAAACTGTTTTTT
CASSLSGRGSEKLFF
>TRBV5-6|-|few|TRBJ1-5
TGTGCCAGCAGCCGAGCTTGGGGCGCCAGCGGCAATCAGCCCCAGCATTTT
CASSRAWGASGNQPQHF
>TRBV14|-|-|TRBJ2-2
TGTGCCAGCAGCCCCCTGGGACAGTCGGGGGCCGGGGAGCTGTTTTTT
CASSPLGQSGAGELFF
>TRBV5-1|-|-|TRBJ1-4
TGCGCCAGCAGCTTGGCAGGAGGTAATGAAAAACTGTTTTTT
CASSLAGGNEKLFF
>TRBV10-3|-|-|TRBJ1-5
TGTGCCACGGGGGGGAGGAGTGAGGGCAATCAGCCCCAGCATTTT
CATGGRSEGNQPQHF
>TRBV2|-|-|TRBJ2-7
TGTGCCAGCAGACCCTCCATGGCGGGGAGCAGCGACGAGCAGTACTTC
CASRPSMAGSSDEQYF
>TRBV5-6|-|-|TRBJ1-6
TGTGCCAGCAGCTTGCAGTATTTTAATTCACCCCTCCACTTT
CASSLQYFNSPLHF
>TRBV28|TRBD1|-|TRBJ1-4
TGTGCCAGCAGTGTTAGACAGGGGCGGATTGAAAAACTGTTTTTT
CASSVRQGRIEKLFF
>TRBV10-1|TRBD1|-|TRBJ1-5
TGCGCCAGCAGTGAGAAGGGACAGGAAGTCGCCCAGCCCCAGCATTTT
CASSEKGQEVAQPQHF
>TRBV27|-|-|TRBJ2-1
TGTGCCAGCAGTTTCCTCCGGGGAGGCTCCTACAATGAGCAGTTCTTC
CASSFLRGGSYNEQFF
>TRBV29-1|-|-|TRBJ1-1
TGCGGCCTCTCACGCGGGGGATACACTGAAGCTTTCTTT
CGLSRGGYTEAFF
>TRBV10-3|TRBD2|-|TRBJ2-3
TGTGCCACGGGATCCCTAGCGGGAGGTGGGGATACGCAGTATTTT
CATGSLAGGGDTQYF
>TRBV10-1|-|-|TRBJ2-3
TGCGCCAGCAGTGAAGGAATTGGACCCAGGGTAGATACGCAGTATTTT
CASSEGIGPRVDTQYF
>TRBV19|-|-|TRBJ1-4
TGTGCCAGTAGTATTCGGGGGAAAAAACTGTTTTTT
CASSIRGKKLFF
>TRBV11-2|TRBD1|-|TRBJ2-7
TGTGCCAGCAGCTTAGGAGGGACAGGGCCCTACGAGCAGTACTTC
CASSLGGTGPYEQYF
>TRBV14|-|-|TRBJ2-3
TGTGCCAGCAGCCTCCGAGCGGGCCTAGCGACAGATACGCAGTATTTT
CASSLRAGLATDTQYF
>TRBV3-1/TRBV3-2|-|few|TRBJ1-4
TGTGCCAGCAGCCAAGTCGCCTTCCAGGGGTTAGATGAAAAACTGTTTTTT
CASSQVAFQGLDEKLFF
>TRBV25-1|-|-|TRBJ2-3
TGTGCCAGCAGAGGGGGTTATTTGGGAGCAGATACGCAGTATTTT
CASRGGYLGADTQYF
>TRBV2|TRBD1|once|TRBJ1-4
TGTGCCAGCAGGCTCGGGACAGCGAATGAAAAACTGTTTTTT
CASRLGTANEKLFF
>TRBV24-1|TRBD1|-|TRBJ2-7
TGTGCCACCAGTGAGGAGGGGACAGGGTCCTACGAGCAGTACTTC
CATSEEGTGSYEQYF
>TRBV7-9|TRBD1|-|TRBJ2-7
TGTGCCAGCAGCTTAGCGACAGGGGCCTTTTTTGCCAAGCAGTACTTC
CASSLATGAFFAKQYF
>TRBV2|-|-|TRBJ1-1
TGTGCCAGCAGTGTTATAGCTTTCACTGAAGCTTTCTTT
CASSVIAFTEAFF
>TRBV19|TRBD1|once|TRBJ2-3
TGTGCCAGTAGTAGGACAGGAGATAGCACAGATACGCAGTATTTT
CASSRTGDSTDTQYF
>TRBV29-1|TRBD2|-|TRBJ2-1
TGCAGCGTTGATATTAGCGGGGCTAACAATGAGCAGTTCTTC
CSVDISGANNEQFF
>TRBV29-1|-|once|TRBJ1-4
TGCAGCGCCCTAAGGGGATTTAATGAAAAACTGTTTTTT
CSALRGFNEKLFF
>TRBV19|TRBD1|-|TRBJ1-5
TGTGCCAGTAGTATCCAGGGACAGGGGGTCTCGTGGGGCAATCAGCCCCAGCATTTT
CASSIQGQGVSWGNQPQHF
>TRBV11-2|-|-|TRBJ2-3
TGTGCCAGCAGGAGACTCGCCACAGATACGCAGTATTTT
CASRRLATDTQYF
>TRBV28|-|once|TRBJ2-7
TGTGCCAGCAGTTTAGCCCGCGGAGGGCAGCAGTACTTC
CASSLARGGQQYF
>TRBV24-1|-|-|TRBJ1-6
TGTGCCACCAGTGATCTAGAGGATTCACCCCTCCACTTT
CATSDLEDSPLHF
>TRBV25-1|-|-|TRBJ2-3
TGTGCCAGCAGTGAATTCACAGGGTTAGATACGCAGTATTTT
CASSEFTGLDTQYF
>TRBV2|-|few|TRBJ2-5
TGTGCCAGCAGTGAATTATCAGGGGCCATAGAGACCCAGTACTTC
CASSELSGAIETQYF
>TRBV23-1|TRBD1|-|TRBJ2-2
TGCGCCAGCCTCCGGGACAGGGCCACCGGGGAGCTGTTTTTT
CASLRDRATGELFF
>TRBV10-3|TRBD1|once|TRBJ1-1
TGTGCCATCAGTGAGTCAGGGACAGGGGGCACTGAAGCTTTCTTT
CAISESGTGGTEAFF